This TCR beta chain emerged from a study of blood T cells in healthy people across ages. Study conclusions and caveats: PBMCs left unsorted prevented a conclusive naive versus antigen-experienced comparison. Among T cells, TCR beta diversity per million cells dropped roughly linearly as age rose.

Concerning this clonotype itself: Its antigen is as yet unknown.

Through a sample-barcoded 5' primer and a J-beta primer mix, a second PCR was run for roughly 6 to 12 cycles. Each of the cDNA molecules was tagged by a template-switch adaptor with 12 random nucleotides. In TCRdb, the 5' RACE reads were re-called with MiXCR into one record per CDR3 protein. The sample consists of 350,000 to 450,000 distinct CDR3 sequences, about 49% of them appearing once. Looked up from germline, CDR1 is LGHDT and CDR2 is YNNKEL (reference sequence). With 4 bases removed from V and 1 base from J, the gap between germline ends came to 16 bases. The CDR3 is 16 residues long. Sequencing was done on a sample of blood. The TCR was taken from a man in his sixties in good health. The chain employs TRBV3-1 and TRBJ1-1; D remains unclear. The DNA of the CDR3 is TGTGCCAGCAGCCCGAGACAAAACGGTCGGAACACTGAAGCTTTCTTT. Residues: CASSPRQNGRNTEAFF.